This T cell receptor (beta chain) stems from a study of blood T cell repertoires in COVID-19. On the study more broadly: Italy, Spain and the United States were the sources of the convalescent and acute COVID-19 samples. T cells, B-cell-depleted T cells, or PBMCs supplied cDNA or gDNA.

In the original processing: Amplified reference gene primers provided the basis for estimating nucleated cell counts. The table came from immunoSEQ multiplex PCR; TCRdb's copy has only in-frame clones and leaves some out. V, J and clone size are those of that table, while D and trimming were read from the DNA. Altogether around 100,000 clones are present, about four fifths being singletons, with the ten largest covering under 5.5%. The germline V gene encodes CDR1 MNHNS and CDR2 SASEGT. This CDR3 has 16 residues. Trimming cost V 4 bases and J 5 bases, with 18 bases left between them. The Seattle patients joined while their infection was active and were tracked longitudinally afterward.

Sequencing was done on a sample of peripheral blood. This sequence joins TRBV6-1 and TRBJ1-5, with D possibly being TRBD1 (6 bases). The TCR sequence derives from an elderly man with COVID-19, enrolled during active disease. CDR3 coding DNA: TGTGCCAGCAGTGCCACTATGGGGGGGGCTCATCAGCCCCAGCATTTT. Protein sequence: CASSATMGGAHQPQHF.